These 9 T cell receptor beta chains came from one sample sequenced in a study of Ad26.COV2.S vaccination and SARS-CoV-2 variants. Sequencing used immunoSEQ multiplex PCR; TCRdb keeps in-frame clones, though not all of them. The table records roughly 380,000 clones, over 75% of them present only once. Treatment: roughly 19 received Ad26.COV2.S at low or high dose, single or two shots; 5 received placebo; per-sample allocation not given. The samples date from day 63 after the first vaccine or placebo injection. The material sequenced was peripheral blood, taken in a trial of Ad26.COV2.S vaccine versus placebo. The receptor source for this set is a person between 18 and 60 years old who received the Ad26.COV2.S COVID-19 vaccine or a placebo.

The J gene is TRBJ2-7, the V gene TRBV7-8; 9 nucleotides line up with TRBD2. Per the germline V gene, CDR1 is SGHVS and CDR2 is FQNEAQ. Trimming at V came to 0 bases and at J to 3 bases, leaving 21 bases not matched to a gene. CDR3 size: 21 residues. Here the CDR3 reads CASSLARRLAGNQGGFYEQYF. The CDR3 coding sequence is TGTGCCAGCAGCTTAGCCAGGAGGCTAGCGGGAAACCAAGGCGGTTTCTACGAGCAGTACTTC.

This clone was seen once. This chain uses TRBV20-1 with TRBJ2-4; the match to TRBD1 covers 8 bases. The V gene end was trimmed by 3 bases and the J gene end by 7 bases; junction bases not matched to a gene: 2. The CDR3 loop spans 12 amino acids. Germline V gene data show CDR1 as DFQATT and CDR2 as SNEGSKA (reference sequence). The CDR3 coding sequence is TGCAGTGCTAGTCACAGGGGGAACATTCAGTACTTC. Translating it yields CSASHRGNIQYF.

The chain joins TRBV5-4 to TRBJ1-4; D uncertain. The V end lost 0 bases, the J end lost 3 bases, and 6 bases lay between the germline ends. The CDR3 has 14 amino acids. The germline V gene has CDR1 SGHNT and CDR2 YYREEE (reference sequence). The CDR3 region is CASSLGGPNEKLFF. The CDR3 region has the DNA TGTGCCAGCAGCTTGGGGGGTCCTAATGAAAAACTGTTTTTT.

CDR3 nucleotide sequence: TGCAGCGCCGAAACAGGGGCCTCGCGATATGGCTACACCTTC. Protein: CSAETGASRYGYTF. This sequence joins TRBV29-1 and TRBJ1-2; TRBD1 matches 7 bases. This CDR3 is built from 14 residues. V was pared by 7 bases and J by 5 bases, with 13 bases of the junction left unmatched. CDR1 is SQVTM and CDR2 is ANQGSEA in the germline V gene.

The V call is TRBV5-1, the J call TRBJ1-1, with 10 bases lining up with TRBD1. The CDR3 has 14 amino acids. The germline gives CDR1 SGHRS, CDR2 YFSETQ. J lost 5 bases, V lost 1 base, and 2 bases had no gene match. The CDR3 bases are TGCGCCAGCAGCTTGTTGGGACAGGGGACTGAAGCTTTCTTT. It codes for CASSLLGQGTEAFF. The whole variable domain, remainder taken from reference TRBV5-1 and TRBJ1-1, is KAGVTQTPRYLIKTRGQQVTLSCSPISGHRSVSWYQQTPGQGLQFLFEYFSETQRNKGNFPGRFSGRQFSNSRSEMNVSTLELGDSALYLCASSLLGQGTEAFFGQGTRLTVV.

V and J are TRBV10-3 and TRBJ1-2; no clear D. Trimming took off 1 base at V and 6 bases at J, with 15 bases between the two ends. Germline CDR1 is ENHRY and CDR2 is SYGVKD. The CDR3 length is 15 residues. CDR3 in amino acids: CAISELGTLMDGYTF. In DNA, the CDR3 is TGTGCCATCAGTGAGTTAGGTACGCTTATGGATGGCTACACCTTC.

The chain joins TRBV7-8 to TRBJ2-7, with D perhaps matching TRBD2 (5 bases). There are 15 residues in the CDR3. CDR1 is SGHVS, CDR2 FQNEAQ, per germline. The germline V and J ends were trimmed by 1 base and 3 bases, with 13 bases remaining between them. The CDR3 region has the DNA TGTGCCAGCAGCTTAGGCGGCGGCGGGTACTACGAGCAGTACTTC. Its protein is CASSLGGGGYYEQYF.

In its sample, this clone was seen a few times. CDR3 amino acids: CASTGQGEGYTF. For the CDR3, the DNA is TGTGCCAGTACTGGACAGGGGGAGGGCTACACCTTC. The V call is TRBV19, the J call TRBJ1-2; 10 bases align to TRBD1. The germline V gene has CDR1 LNHDA and CDR2 SQIVND (reference sequence). The junction had 4 bases not matched to a gene; V was cut back by 7 bases and J by 8 bases. The CDR3 extends over 12 amino acids.

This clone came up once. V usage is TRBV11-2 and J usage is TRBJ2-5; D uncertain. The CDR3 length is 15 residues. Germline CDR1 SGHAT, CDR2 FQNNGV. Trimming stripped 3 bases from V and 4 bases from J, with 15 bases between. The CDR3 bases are TGTGCCAGCAGCTTTTTTAAGGAGTCGGGAGAGACCCAGTACTTC. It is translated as CASSFFKESGETQYF.